This entry is about one T cell receptor (beta chain). The antigen is not known. This sample is drawn from a study of beta chain features in type 1 diabetes. Study observations and caveats: At VDJ recombination sites, type 1 diabetes patients had fewer insertions and more deleted nucleotides. Naive, central memory and Treg TCRB repertoires appeared more alike in patients than in healthy donors. Shortening of TCRB CDR3s, moderate but significant, appeared in all four CD4+ subsets of Type 1 diabetes patients.

After removal of 4 bases from V and 8 bases from J, the junction contained 5 bases not matched to a gene. Germline V gene sequence: CDR1 SGDLS, CDR2 YYNGEE. CDR3 length: 13 residues. Each sorted fraction was over 95% pure. cDNA synthesis used the whole RNA isolate, giving expressed TCRB sequences. The assay was immunoSEQ multiplex PCR, and TCRdb's table has in-frame clones only and misses some. The repertoire holds more than 550,000 clones, with over 13% as singletons. The receptor was isolated from a man younger than 35 with type 1 diabetes. Sequencing was done on a sample of naive CD4+ T cells from blood. The chain employs TRBV9 and TRBJ1-3; 8 nucleotides agree with TRBD1. As DNA, the CDR3 is TGTGCCAGCAGCCCCCCGACAGGGGACACCATATATTTT. It specifies CASSPPTGDTIYF.